This record covers a single T cell receptor beta chain. Its antigen is still unknown. The data belong to a study of cytomegalovirus exposure and HLA in healthy donors. Study observations and caveats: Earlier findings revealed that most TCR beta V segments proved productive either about 90% or about 30% of the time. Differences between HLA loci emerged in a later analysis of TCR association rates, with DRB1 most and HLA-C fewest. In a later analysis, more than 15,000 TCR beta sequences were associated with HLA alleles at 0.05 false discovery rate.

With V trimmed by 5 bases and J by 5 bases, 9 bases remained unmatched. This CDR3 is 15 amino acids long. The V gene's germline CDR1 is MNHEY and CDR2 SMNVEV (reference sequence). PCR primers comprised 60 Vbeta and 13 Jbeta primers. Per the original data handling: Later reanalysis found around 74 million unique TCR beta chains, about 11 million of them shared. TCRdb's table, derived via immunoSEQ multiplex PCR, lists solely in-frame clones and lacks some. That table is the source of V, J and clone size, and D and trimming were worked out from the DNA. This table has 95,000 to 110,000 clones, approximately 80% appearing once.

This TCR derives from a male donor in good health and CMV-seronegative. The sequenced sample consisted of PBMCs. The V and J genes are TRBV27 and TRBJ2-7; 10 positions agree with TRBD1. In DNA, the CDR3 is TGTGCCAGCAGTCAATACGGGACAGGGGCGGACGAGCAGTACTTC. Protein product: CASSQYGTGADEQYF.